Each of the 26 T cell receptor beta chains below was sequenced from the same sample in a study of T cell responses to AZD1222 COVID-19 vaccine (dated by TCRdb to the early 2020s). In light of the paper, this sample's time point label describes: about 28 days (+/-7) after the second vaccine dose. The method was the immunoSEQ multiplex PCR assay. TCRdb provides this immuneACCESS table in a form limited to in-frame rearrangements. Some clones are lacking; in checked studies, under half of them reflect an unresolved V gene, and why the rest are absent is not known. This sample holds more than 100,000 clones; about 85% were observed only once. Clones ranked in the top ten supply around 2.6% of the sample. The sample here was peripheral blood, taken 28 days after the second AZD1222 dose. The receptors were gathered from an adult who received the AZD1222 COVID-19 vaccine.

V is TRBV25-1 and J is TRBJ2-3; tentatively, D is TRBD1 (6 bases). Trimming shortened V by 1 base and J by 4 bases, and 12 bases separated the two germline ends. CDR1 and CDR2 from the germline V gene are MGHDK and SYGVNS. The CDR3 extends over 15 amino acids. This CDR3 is CASSEWEGGADTQYF. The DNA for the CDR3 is TGTGCCAGCAGTGAATGGGAAGGGGGTGCAGATACGCAGTATTTT. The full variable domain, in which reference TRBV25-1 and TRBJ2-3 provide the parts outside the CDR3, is EADIYQTPRYLVIGTGKKITLECSQTMGHDKMYWYQQDPGMELHLIHYSYGVNSTEKGDLSSESTVSRIRTEHFPLTLESARPSHTSQYLCASSEWEGGADTQYFGPGTRLTVL.

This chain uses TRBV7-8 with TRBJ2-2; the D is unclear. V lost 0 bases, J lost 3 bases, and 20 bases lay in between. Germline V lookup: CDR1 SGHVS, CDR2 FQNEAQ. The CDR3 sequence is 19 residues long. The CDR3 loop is CASSLAYSPKGFDTGELFF. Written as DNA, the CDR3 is TGTGCCAGCAGCTTAGCCTACTCCCCTAAAGGGTTCGACACCGGGGAGCTGTTTTTT.

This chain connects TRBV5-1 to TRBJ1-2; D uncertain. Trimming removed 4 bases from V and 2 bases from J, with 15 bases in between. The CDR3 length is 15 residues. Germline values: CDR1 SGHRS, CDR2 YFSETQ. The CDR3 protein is CASSPEVGRNYGYTF. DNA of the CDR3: TGCGCCAGCAGCCCGGAAGTAGGACGGAACTATGGCTACACCTTC.

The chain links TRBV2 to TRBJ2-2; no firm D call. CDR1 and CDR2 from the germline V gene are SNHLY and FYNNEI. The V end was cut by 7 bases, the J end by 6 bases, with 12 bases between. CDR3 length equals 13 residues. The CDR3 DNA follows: TGTGCCAGCACTGCCCGCTCCCCCGGGGAGCTGTTTTTT. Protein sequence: CASTARSPGELFF.

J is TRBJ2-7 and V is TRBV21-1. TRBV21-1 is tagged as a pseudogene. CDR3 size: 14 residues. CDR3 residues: CASSQTGGVHEQYF. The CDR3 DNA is TGTGCCAGCAGCCAGACAGGAGGGGTCCACGAGCAGTACTTC.

This CDR3 is CATSRVGVSYNEQFF. The CDR3 nucleotides read TGTGCCACCAGCAGAGTGGGGGTCTCCTACAATGAGCAGTTCTTC. The genes are TRBV15 and TRBJ2-1; D may correspond to TRBD1 or TRBD2 (5 bases each). Looked up from germline, CDR1 is LNHNV and CDR2 is YYDKDF (reference sequence). The CDR3 has 15 residues. The V and J ends lost 1 base and 0 bases respectively, with 7 bases between them.

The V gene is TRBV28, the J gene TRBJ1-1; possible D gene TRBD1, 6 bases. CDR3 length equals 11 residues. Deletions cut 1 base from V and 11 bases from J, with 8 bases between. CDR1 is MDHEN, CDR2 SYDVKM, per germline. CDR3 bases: TGTGCCAGCAGTTTATACAGGGTGGCTTTCTTT. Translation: CASSLYRVAFF. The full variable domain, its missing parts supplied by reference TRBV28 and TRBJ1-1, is DVKVTQSSRYLVKRTGEKVFLECVQDMDHENMFWYRQDPGLGLRLIYFSYDVKMKEKGDIPEGYSVSREKKERFSLILESASTNQTSMYLCASSLYRVAFFGQGTRLTVV.

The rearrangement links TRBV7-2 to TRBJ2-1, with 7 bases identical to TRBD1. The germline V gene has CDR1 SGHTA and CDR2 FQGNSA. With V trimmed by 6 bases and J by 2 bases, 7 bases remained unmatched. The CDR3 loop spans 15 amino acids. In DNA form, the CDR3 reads TGTGCCAGCAGTACCGGGACAGCCACCTACAATGAGCAGTTCTTC. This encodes CASSTGTATYNEQFF.

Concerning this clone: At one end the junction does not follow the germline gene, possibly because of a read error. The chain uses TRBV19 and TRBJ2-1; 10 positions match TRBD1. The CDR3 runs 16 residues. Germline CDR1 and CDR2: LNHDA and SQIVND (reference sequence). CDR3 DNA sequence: TGTGCCAGCAGTATCCCCTGGGGGACAGGGGACAATGAGCAGTTCTTC. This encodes CASSIPWGTGDNEQFF.

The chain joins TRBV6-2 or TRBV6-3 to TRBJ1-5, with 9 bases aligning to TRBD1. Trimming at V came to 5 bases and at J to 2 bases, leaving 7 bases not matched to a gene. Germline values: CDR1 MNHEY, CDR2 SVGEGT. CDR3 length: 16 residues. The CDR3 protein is CASSTLTGGGNQPQHF. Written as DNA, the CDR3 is TGTGCCAGCAGTACACTGACAGGGGGTGGCAATCAGCCCCAGCATTTT.

CDR3 in amino acids: CASTSGAENTEAFF. Written as DNA, the CDR3 is TGTGCCAGCACTTCGGGGGCTGAGAACACTGAAGCTTTCTTT. This chain links TRBV7-2 with TRBJ1-1, with D perhaps TRBD1 (6 bases). Germline CDR1 reads SGHTA; CDR2 reads FQGNSA. The CDR3 has 14 residues. Trimming took off 7 bases at V and 1 base at J, with 13 bases between the two ends.

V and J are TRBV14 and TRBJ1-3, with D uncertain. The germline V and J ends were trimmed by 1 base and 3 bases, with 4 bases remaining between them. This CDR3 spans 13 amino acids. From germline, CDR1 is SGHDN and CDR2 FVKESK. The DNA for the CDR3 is TGTGCCAGCAGCCAAGTAGGTGGAAACACCATATATTTT. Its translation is CASSQVGGNTIYF.

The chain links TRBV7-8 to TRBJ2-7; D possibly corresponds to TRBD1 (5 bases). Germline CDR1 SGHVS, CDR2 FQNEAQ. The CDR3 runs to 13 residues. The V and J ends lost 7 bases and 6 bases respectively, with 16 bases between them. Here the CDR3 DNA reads TGTGCCAGCACCCTGGGGCAGTCGGGCGAGCAGTACTTC. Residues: CASTLGQSGEQYF.

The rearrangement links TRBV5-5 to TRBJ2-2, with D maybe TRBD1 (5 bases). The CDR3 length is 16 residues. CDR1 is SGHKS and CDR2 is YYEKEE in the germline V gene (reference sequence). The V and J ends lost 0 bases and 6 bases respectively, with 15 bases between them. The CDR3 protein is CASSLGGQGGSGELFF. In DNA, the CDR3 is TGTGCCAGCAGCTTGGGAGGTCAGGGTGGCTCCGGGGAGCTGTTTTTT.

The CDR3 region has the DNA TGTGCCAGCAGTTATGGGACAGACACTGGAAACACCATATATTTT. Translation gives CASSYGTDTGNTIYF. This chain links TRBV6-6 with TRBJ1-3, with 7 bases identical to TRBD1. Germline V gene data show CDR1 as MNHNY and CDR2 as SVGAGI (reference sequence). This CDR3 spans 15 amino acids. The V and J ends lost 3 bases and 2 bases, in that order; junction bases with no gene match: 4.

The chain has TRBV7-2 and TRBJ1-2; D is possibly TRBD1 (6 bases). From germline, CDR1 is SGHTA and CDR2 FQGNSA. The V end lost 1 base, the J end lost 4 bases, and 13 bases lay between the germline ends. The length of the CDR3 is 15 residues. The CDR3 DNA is TGTGCCAGCAGCTTAGGGACACAGGGTTCCTATGGCTACACCTTC. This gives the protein CASSLGTQGSYGYTF.

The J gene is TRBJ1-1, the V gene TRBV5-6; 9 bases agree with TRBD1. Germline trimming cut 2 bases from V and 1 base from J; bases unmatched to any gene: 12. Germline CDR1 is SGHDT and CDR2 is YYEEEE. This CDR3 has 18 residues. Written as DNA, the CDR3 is TGTGCCAGCAGCTTTTTGCCGGGACAGGGTTGGGGGAACACTGAAGCTTTCTTT. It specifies CASSFLPGQGWGNTEAFF.

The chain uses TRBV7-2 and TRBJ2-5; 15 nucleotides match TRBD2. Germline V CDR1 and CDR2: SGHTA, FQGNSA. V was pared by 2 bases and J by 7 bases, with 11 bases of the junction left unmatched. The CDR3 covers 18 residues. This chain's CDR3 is CASSLTGTSGGRQLTQYF. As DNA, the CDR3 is TGTGCCAGCAGCTTAACGGGGACTAGCGGGGGGCGGCAACTGACCCAGTACTTC. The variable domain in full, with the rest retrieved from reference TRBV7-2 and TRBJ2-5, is GAGVSQSPSNKVTEKGKDVELRCDPISGHTALYWYRQSLGQGLEFLIYFQGNSAPDKSGLPSDRFSAERTGGSVSTLTIQRTQQEDSAVYLCASSLTGTSGGRQLTQYFGPGTRLLVL.

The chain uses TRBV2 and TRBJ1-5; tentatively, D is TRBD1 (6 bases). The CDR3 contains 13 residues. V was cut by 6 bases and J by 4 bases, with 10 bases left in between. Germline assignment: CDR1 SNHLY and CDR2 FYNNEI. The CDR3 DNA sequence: TGTGCCAGCAGAAGACAGGAAAATCAGCCCCAGCATTTT. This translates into CASRRQENQPQHF.

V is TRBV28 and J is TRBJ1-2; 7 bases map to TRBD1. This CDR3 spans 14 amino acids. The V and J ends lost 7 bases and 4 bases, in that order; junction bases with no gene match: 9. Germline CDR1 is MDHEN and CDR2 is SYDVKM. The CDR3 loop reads CASNNRDRVYGYTF. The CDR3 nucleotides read TGTGCCAGCAACAACCGGGACAGAGTCTATGGCTACACCTTC.

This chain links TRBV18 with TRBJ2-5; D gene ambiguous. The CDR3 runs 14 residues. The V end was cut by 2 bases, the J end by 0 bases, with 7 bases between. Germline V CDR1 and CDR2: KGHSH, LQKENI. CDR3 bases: TGTGCCAGCTCACCAACCGGGTACCAAGAGACCCAGTACTTC. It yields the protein CASSPTGYQETQYF.

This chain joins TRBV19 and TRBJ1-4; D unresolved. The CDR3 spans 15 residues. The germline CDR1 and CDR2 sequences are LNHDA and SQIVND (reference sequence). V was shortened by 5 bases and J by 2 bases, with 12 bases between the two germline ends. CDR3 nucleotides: TGTGCCAGTAGTGCATCAGGTTCGACTAATGAAAAACTGTTTTTT. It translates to CASSASGSTNEKLFF.

CDR3 amino acids: CASSEPGLGTDTQYF. The CDR3 region has the DNA TGTGCCAGCAGTGAACCGGGACTAGGCACAGATACGCAGTATTTT. The chain links TRBV6-1 to TRBJ2-3; 8 positions match TRBD2. CDR3 length equals 15 residues. The V gene end was trimmed by 2 bases and the J gene end by 1 base; junction bases not matched to a gene: 2. Germline CDR1 MNHNS, CDR2 SASEGT.

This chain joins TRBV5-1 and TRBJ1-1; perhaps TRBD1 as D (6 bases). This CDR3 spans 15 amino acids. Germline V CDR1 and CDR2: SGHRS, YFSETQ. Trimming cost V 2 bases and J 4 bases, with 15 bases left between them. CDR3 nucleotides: TGCGCCAGCAGCTTCTTTCCAGGGGTACTCACTGAAGCTTTCTTT. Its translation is CASSFFPGVLTEAFF.

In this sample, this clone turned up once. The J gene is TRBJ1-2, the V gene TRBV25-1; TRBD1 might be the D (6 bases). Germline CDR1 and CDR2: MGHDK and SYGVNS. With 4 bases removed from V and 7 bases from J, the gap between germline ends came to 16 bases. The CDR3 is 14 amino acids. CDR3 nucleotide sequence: TGTGCCAGCAGTGCCAAGGGGGTGAGGGTTGGCTACACCTTC. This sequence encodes CASSAKGVRVGYTF.

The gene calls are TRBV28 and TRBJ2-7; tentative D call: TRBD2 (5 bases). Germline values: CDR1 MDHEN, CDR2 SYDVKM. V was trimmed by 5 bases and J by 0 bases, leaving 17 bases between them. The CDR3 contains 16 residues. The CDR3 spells CASSTIGEGNSYEQYF. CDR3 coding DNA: TGTGCCAGCAGTACCATTGGTGAGGGCAACTCCTACGAGCAGTACTTC.